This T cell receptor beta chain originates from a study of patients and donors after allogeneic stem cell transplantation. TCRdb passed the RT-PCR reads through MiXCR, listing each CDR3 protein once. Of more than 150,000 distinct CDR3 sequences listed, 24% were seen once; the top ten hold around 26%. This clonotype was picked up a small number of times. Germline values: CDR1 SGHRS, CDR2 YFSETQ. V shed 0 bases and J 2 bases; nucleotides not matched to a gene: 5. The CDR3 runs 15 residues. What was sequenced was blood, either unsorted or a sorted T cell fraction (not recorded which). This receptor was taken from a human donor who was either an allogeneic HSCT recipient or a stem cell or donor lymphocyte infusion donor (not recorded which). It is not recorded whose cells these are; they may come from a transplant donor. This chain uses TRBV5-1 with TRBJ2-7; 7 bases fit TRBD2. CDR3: CASSLDSGPTYEQYF. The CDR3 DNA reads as TGCGCCAGCAGCTTGGATAGCGGGCCTACCTACGAGCAGTACTTC.